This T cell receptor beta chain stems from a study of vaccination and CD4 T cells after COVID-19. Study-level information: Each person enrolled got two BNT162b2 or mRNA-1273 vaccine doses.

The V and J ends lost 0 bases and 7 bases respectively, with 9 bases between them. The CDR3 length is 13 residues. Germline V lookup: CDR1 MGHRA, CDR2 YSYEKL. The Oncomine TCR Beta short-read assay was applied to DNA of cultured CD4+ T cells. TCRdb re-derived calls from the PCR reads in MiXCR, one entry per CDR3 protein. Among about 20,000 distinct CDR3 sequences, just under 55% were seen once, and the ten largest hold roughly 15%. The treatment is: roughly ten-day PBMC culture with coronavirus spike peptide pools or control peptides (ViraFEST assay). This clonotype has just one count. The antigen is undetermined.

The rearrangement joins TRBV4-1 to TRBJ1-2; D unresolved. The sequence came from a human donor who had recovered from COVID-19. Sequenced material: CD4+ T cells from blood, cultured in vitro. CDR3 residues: CASSQDTGPGYTF. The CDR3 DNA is TGCGCCAGCAGCCAAGATACCGGTCCTGGCTACACCTTC.